This T cell receptor (beta chain) came from a study of CD8+ T cells in alopecia areata. Study information: Disease severity was quantified as SALT score of affected scalp area.

Sequencing relied on a cDNA template that was reverse transcribed from extracted RNA. The method was immunoSEQ multiplex PCR; TCRdb's version includes in-frame clones alone and lacks a portion of them. The repertoire holds approximately 210,000 clones, with approximately 70% as singletons. Germline V CDR1 and CDR2: SQVTM, ANQGSEA. The V end was cut by 7 bases, the J end by 0 bases, with 13 bases between. This CDR3 contains 14 residues. Treatment here: oral pan-JAK inhibitor, 5-10 mg twice daily. The specimen was CD4+ T cells sorted from blood, collected at week 44, from a patient treated with tofacitinib. The TCR sequence derives from a human donor with alopecia areata. The rearrangement links TRBV29-1 to TRBJ2-1; either TRBD1 or TRBD2 may supply D (6 bases each). The CDR3: CSAGGGTSYNEQFF. The DNA of the CDR3 is TGCAGCGCTGGAGGGGGAACCTCCTACAATGAGCAGTTCTTC.